This T cell receptor (beta chain) originates from a study of identical twins. Study results and limitations: Out-of-frame TCR alpha sharing observed in monozygotic twins exceeded model estimates. Cross-sectional statistics, not tracking of the same donors, supported the conclusions.

Worth noting for this clonotype: Antigen: not known.

Each CDR3 protein is one row after TCRdb ran MiXCR on the 5' RACE reads. The sample has around 690,000 distinct CDR3 sequences, approximately 21% seen once. The same data also went into a second study, on T cells expressing NK-cell markers. That publication notes: CD3+CD56+NKG2C+, CD3+CD56+NKG2C- and CD3+CD56-NKG2C+ T cells, once sorted, supplied the TCR beta repertoires. More than 5 donors carried dominant NKG2C+ clonotypes that made up 1.0-7.0% of their CD8+ T cells.

Sequencing was done on a sample of PBMCs. The receptor comes from a woman between 18 and 29 years old in good health.

CDR3 in amino acids: CASSLAALVYEQYF. CDR3 bases: TGTGCCAGCAGCTTAGCGGCGCTCGTCTACGAGCAGTACTTC. The chain combines TRBV7-2 with TRBJ2-7; D is uncertain. V dropped 0 bases and J dropped 3 bases, with 9 bases sitting between them. In germline, CDR1 is SGHTA, CDR2 FQGNSA. The CDR3 runs to 14 residues.